This is a list of T cell receptor beta chains from one sample in a study of blood T cells in healthy people across ages. TCRdb reprocessed the 5' RACE reads with MiXCR, giving one entry per CDR3 protein. The profile shows roughly 800,000 distinct CDR3 sequences, about three fifths of them singletons. Sequencing was performed on blood. These receptors all come from a young man in good health. The CDR3 runs from the conserved cysteine through the conserved F or W. D genes are given only for firm matches. A row's size may be missing; if present it is once, few, many or a size class.

J gene,clone size,V gene,D gene,CDR3 DNA,CDR3 protein
TRBJ2-7,-,TRBV7-2,TRBD1,TGTGCCAGCAGCGGCCGACGGGACAGGGGTACCTACGAGCAGTACTTC,CASSGRRDRGTYEQYF
TRBJ2-7,-,TRBV2,-,TGTGCCGGAACAGGGTCCGGCAACGAGCAGTACTTC,CAGTGSGNEQYF
TRBJ2-5,-,TRBV12-5,TRBD2,TGTGCTAGTGGTTTCGGCGGGGCGGGGGTAGAGACCCAGTACTTC,CASGFGGAGVETQYF
TRBJ2-5,-,TRBV9,-,TGTGCCAGCAGCGCCTGGGACACCCCGCAAGAGACCCAGTACTTC,CASSAWDTPQETQYF
TRBJ2-5,-,TRBV2,-,TGTGCCAGCGGGCCCGGGGGAGAGACCCAGTACTTC,CASGPGGETQYF
TRBJ2-7,once,TRBV15,-,TGTGCCACCAGCAGAGTATCCGGGGCCTACGAGCAGTACTTC,CATSRVSGAYEQYF
TRBJ2-1,-,TRBV4-3,-,TGCGCCAGCAGCCAAGGTGGGATTAGGGATGAGCAGTTCTTC,CASSQGGIRDEQFF
TRBJ1-6,few,TRBV10-3,TRBD1,TGTGCCATCAGTTCTACACAGGGGGCCGGGAATTCACCCCTCCACTTT,CAISSTQGAGNSPLHF
TRBJ1-2,few,TRBV7-7,-,TGTGCCAGCAGCTTCCTCGGATGTAACTATGGCTACACCTTC,CASSFLGCNYGYTF
TRBJ2-5,-,TRBV7-2,TRBD2,TGTGCCAGCAGCTTACTTAAACTAGCGGGAGAGACCCAGTACTTC,CASSLLKLAGETQYF
TRBJ2-1,-,TRBV13,TRBD2,TGTGCCAGCAGCTTACTAGCGGGAGTCAGTGAGCAGTTCTTC,CASSLLAGVSEQFF
TRBJ2-7,-,TRBV15,TRBD2,TGTGCCACCAGCAGAGATCCCCGAACTAGCGACGAGCAGTACTTC,CATSRDPRTSDEQYF
TRBJ2-1,once,TRBV19,-,TGTGCCAGTCGGAGTCTGTACAATGAGCAGTTCTTC,CASRSLYNEQFF
TRBJ1-1,-,TRBV20-1,TRBD1,TGCAGTGCTAGTGAGGGGGCTAAGCCCAAAGCTTTCTTT,CSASEGAKPKAFF
TRBJ2-1,-,TRBV25-1,TRBD2,TGTGCCAGCAGTATGGGGGGGACTAGCGGGTACAATGAGCAGTTCTTC,CASSMGGTSGYNEQFF
TRBJ1-2,few,TRBV11-2,-,TGTGCCAGCAGCCATCGAGCCAAAGATGGCTACACCTTC,CASSHRAKDGYTF
TRBJ1-1,few,TRBV29-1,-,TGCAGCGGCCTACAGTACACTGAAGCTTTCTTT,CSGLQYTEAFF
TRBJ1-1,few,TRBV11-3,-,TGTGCCAGCAGTAACACGGGAAACACTGAAGCTTTCTTT,CASSNTGNTEAFF
TRBJ2-1,-,TRBV9,TRBD2,TGTGCCAGCACCCCCTTCGTTCGGACTAGCGAAAACAATGAGCAGTTCTTC,CASTPFVRTSENNEQFF
TRBJ1-1,-,TRBV13,-,TGTGCCAGCATGTCAGTTGGCCTGAACACTGAAGCTTTCTTT,CASMSVGLNTEAFF
TRBJ1-1,-,TRBV7-2,-,TGTGCCAGCACCCCGAGGAACGGGCACACTGAAGCTTTCTTT,CASTPRNGHTEAFF
TRBJ2-6,-,TRBV11-2,-,TGTGCCAGCAGCTCGAGGAGGTCGGGGGCCAACGTCCTGACTTTC,CASSSRRSGANVLTF
TRBJ2-1,-,TRBV11-1,TRBD2,TGTGCCAGCAGGGGGACTAGCAAGGCACGCAATGAGCAGTTCTTC,CASRGTSKARNEQFF
TRBJ2-1,-,TRBV28,-,TGTGCCAGCAGTAAACGGACTTGGAGGGAAGGCAATGAGCAGTTCTTC,CASSKRTWREGNEQFF
TRBJ1-2,-,TRBV9,-,TGTGCCAGCAGCGCAACCATGACAGGAGGAAAACTATATGGCTACACCTTC,CASSATMTGGKLYGYTF
TRBJ2-7,-,TRBV7-3,TRBD2,TGTGCCAGCAGCTTAAACGGGGGAGGGGTTTACGAGCAGTACTTC,CASSLNGGGVYEQYF
TRBJ2-1,-,TRBV9,-,TGTGCCAGCAGCGAGCTAGACTATGAGCAGTTCTTC,CASSELDYEQFF